This TCR beta chain appears in the sequencing data of a study of long-term antiretroviral therapy in people with HIV. Sequencing used immunoSEQ v3.0 at survey level. A per-sample goal of roughly 40,000-50,000 T-cell genomes was targeted by sequencing. Using immunoSEQ multiplex PCR, the repertoire was profiled, and TCRdb retains in-frame clones only, with some absent. The sample lists tens of thousands of clones; 82% were seen once. This clone showed up just once. Its target is unknown. V lost 4 bases, J lost 4 bases, and 14 bases lay in between. CDR3 length equals 14 residues. Germline CDR1 is SGDLS and CDR2 is YYNGEE. Regarding the study as a whole: Spans of CDR3 length were tighter for HIV repertoires than for controls.

Each specimen consisted of about 1-11 million cryopreserved PBMC prior to extraction of DNA. The chain is built from TRBV9 and TRBJ2-5, with D perhaps assigned TRBD1 or TRBD2 (6 bases each). This receptor was taken from a man between 18 and 29 years old with HIV. Sample: unsorted PBMCs, taken 0.3 years after starting antiretroviral therapy. The chain's CDR3 is CASSPGWGAETQYF. The CDR3 DNA reads TGTGCCAGCAGCCCCGGGTGGGGGGCAGAGACCCAGTACTTC.